This TCR beta chain was recorded in a study of Ad26.COV2.S vaccination and SARS-CoV-2 variants. Turning to the study itself: Ad26.COV2.S was injected intramuscularly once or twice, 56 days apart.

Concerning this clone: Its antigen is undetermined.

Profiled with immunoSEQ multiplex PCR; TCRdb holds only in-frame clones, not every one. The profile shows about 400,000 clones, about 91% of them singletons. V was clipped by 4 bases and J by 2 bases, with 11 bases between them. CDR1 and CDR2 from the germline V gene are SGHDN and FVKESK. This CDR3 is 15 amino acids long. Specified treatment: approximately 18 received Ad26.COV2.S at low or high dose, single or two shots; about 5 received placebo; per-sample allocation not given. On day 63 after the first injection, vaccine and placebo recipients gave samples. Recruitment in Boston yielded a donor of adult age, 18-55 years. Spike of the Wuhan-strain SARS-CoV-2 was expressed by an Ad26 vector, which formed the vaccine. Broader study findings: An underestimation of total T cell responses may have resulted from the TCR breadth and depth analyses.

The chain employs TRBV14 and TRBJ2-2, with D unresolved. The sample in question was peripheral blood, obtained in a trial of Ad26.COV2.S vaccine versus placebo. This sequence was found in a person aged 18 to 59 who received the Ad26.COV2.S COVID-19 vaccine or a placebo. The DNA for the CDR3 is TGTGCCAGCAGCCCGTTGTTAGGTAACACCGGGGAGCTGTTTTTT. Amino acids: CASSPLLGNTGELFF.